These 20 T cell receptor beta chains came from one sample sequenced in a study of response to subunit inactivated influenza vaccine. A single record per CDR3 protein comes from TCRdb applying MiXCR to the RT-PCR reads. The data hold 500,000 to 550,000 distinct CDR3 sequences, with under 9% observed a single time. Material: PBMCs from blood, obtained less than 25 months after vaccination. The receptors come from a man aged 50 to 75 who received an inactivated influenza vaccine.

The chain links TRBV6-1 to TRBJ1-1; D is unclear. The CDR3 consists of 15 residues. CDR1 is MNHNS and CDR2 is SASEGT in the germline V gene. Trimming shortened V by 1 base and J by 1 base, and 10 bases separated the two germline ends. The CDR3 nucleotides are TGTGCCAGCAGTGAAGGAGGAATGGGGAACACTGAAGCTTTCTTT. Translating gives CASSEGGMGNTEAFF.

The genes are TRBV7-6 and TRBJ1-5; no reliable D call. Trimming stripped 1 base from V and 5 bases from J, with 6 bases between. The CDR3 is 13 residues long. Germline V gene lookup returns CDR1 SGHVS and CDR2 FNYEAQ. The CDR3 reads CASSLVVDQPQHF. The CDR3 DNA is TGTGCCAGCAGCTTAGTCGTGGATCAGCCCCAGCATTTT.

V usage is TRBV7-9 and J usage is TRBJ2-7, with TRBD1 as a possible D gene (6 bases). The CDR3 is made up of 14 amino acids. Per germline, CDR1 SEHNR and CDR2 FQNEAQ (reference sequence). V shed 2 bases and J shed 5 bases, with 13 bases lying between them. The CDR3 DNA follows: TGTGCCAGCAGCTTACAGGGGAGCATCGACGAGCAGTACTTC. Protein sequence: CASSLQGSIDEQYF.

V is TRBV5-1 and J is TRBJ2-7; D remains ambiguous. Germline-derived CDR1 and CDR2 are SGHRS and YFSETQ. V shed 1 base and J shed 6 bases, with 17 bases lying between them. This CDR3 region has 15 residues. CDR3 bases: TGCGCCAGCAGCTTGAGAAGTGAACTGGTTAGCGAGCAGTACTTC. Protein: CASSLRSELVSEQYF. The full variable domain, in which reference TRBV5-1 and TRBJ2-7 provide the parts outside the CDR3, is KAGVTQTPRYLIKTRGQQVTLSCSPISGHRSVSWYQQTPGQGLQFLFEYFSETQRNKGNFPGRFSGRQFSNSRSEMNVSTLELGDSALYLCASSLRSELVSEQYFGPGTRLTVT.

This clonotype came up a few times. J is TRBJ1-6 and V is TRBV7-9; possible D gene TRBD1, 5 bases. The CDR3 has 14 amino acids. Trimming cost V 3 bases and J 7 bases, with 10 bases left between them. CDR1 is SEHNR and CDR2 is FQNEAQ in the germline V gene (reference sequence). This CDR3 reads CASSFGGRNSPLHF. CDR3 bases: TGTGCCAGCAGCTTCGGGGGTCGGAATTCACCCCTCCACTTT.

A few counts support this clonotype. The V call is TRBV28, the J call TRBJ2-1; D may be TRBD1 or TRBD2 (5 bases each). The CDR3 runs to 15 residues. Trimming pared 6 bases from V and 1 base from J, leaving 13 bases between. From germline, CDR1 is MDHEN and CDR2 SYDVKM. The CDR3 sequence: CASRAGSASYNEQFF. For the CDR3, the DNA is TGTGCCAGCAGGGCAGGGAGCGCGTCCTACAATGAGCAGTTCTTC. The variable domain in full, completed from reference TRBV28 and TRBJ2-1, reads DVKVTQSSRYLVKRTGEKVFLECVQDMDHENMFWYRQDPGLGLRLIYFSYDVKMKEKGDIPEGYSVSREKKERFSLILESASTNQTSMYLCASRAGSASYNEQFFGPGTRLTVL.

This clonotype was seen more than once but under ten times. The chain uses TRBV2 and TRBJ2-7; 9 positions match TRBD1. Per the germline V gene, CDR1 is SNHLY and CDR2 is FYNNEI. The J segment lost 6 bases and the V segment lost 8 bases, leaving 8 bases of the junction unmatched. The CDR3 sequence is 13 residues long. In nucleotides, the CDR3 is TGTGCCAGCGTCCGGGACAGGGTTTCCGAGCAGTACTTC. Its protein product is CASVRDRVSEQYF.

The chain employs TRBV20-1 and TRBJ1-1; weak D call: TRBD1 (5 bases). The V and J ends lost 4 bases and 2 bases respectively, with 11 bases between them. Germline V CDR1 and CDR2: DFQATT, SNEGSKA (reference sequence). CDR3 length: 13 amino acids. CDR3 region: CSATDSSNTEAFF. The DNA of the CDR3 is TGCAGTGCTACCGACAGCTCTAACACTGAAGCTTTCTTT.

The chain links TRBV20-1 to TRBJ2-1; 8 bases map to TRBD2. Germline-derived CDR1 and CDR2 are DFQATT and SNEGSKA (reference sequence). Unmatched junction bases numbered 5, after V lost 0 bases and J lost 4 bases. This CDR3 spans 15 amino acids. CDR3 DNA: TGCAGTGCTAGAGAGCGGGGGGTACGATACAATGAGCAGTTCTTC. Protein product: CSARERGVRYNEQFF.

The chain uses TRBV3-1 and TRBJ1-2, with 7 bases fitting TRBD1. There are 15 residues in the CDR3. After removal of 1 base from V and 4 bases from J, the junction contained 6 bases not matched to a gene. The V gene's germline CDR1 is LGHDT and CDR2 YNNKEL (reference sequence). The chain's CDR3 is CASSQGLRDSYGYTF. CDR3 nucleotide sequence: TGTGCCAGCAGCCAAGGTTTGAGGGACAGCTATGGCTACACCTTC.

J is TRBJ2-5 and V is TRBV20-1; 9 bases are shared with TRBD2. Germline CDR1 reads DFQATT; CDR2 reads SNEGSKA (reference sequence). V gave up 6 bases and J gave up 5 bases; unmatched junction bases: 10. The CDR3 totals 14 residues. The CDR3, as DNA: TGCAGTGCCAATCAAGCGGGGGGAACGGAGACCCAGTACTTC. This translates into CSANQAGGTETQYF.

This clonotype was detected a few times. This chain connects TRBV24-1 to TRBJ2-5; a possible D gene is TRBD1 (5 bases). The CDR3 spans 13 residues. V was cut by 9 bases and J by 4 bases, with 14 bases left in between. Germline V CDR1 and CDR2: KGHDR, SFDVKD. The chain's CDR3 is CATSDKLTETQYF. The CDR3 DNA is TGTGCCACCTCGGACAAACTAACAGAGACCCAGTACTTC.

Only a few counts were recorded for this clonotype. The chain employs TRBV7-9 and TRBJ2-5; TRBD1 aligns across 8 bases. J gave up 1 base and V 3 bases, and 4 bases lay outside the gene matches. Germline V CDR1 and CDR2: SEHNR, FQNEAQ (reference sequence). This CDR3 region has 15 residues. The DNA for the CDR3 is TGTGCCAGCAGCTTTTCCGGGACAGGCCAAGAGACCCAGTACTTC. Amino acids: CASSFSGTGQETQYF. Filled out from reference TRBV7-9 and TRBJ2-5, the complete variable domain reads DTGVSQNPRHKITKRGQNVTFRCDPISEHNRLYWYRQTLGQGPEFLTYFQNEAQLEKSRLLSDRFSAERPKGSFSTLEIQRTEQGDSAMYLCASSFSGTGQETQYFGPGTRLLVL.

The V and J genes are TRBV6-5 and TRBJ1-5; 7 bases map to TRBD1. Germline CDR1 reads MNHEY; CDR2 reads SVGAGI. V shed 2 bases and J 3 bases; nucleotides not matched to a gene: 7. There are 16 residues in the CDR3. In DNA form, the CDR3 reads TGTGCCAGCAGTTACGTGGCAGGGGGGGTCAATCAGCCCCAGCATTTT. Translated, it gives CASSYVAGGVNQPQHF.

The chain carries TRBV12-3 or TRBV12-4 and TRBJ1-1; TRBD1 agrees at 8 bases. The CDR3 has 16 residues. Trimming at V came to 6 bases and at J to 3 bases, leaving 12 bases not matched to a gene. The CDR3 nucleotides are TGTGCCAGCAGCCCTGGAAGGGACAGGTTAGACACTGAAGCTTTCTTT. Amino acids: CASSPGRDRLDTEAFF.

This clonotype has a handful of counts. The CDR3, as DNA: TGTGCCAGCAGCATGGAGAACAGGGACACTGAAGCTTTCTTT. Protein product: CASSMENRDTEAFF. The rearrangement uses TRBV11-2 and TRBJ1-1; tentative D call: TRBD1 (6 bases). V was clipped by 5 bases and J by 3 bases, with 13 bases between them. The CDR3 covers 14 residues. Per the germline V gene, CDR1 is SGHAT and CDR2 is FQNNGV.

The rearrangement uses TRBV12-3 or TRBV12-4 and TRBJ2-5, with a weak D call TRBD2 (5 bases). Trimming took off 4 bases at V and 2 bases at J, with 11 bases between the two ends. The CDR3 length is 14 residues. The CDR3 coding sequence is TGTGCCAGCAGTTCAGGACGGGAACAAGAGACCCAGTACTTC. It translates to CASSSGREQETQYF.

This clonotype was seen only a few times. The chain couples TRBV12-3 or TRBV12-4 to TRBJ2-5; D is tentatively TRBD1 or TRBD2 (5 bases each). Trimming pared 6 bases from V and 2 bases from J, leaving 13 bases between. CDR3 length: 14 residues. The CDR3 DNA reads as TGTGCCAGCAGCAGAGGGGCCATTCAAGAGACCCAGTACTTC. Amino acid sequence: CASSRGAIQETQYF.

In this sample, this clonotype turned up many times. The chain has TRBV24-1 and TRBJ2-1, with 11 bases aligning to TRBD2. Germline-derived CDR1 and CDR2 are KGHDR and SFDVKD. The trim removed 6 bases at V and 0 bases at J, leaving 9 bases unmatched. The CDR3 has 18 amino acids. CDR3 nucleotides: TGTGCCACCAGTACGATTAAACTAGCGGGGGACTCCTACAATGAGCAGTTCTTC. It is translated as CATSTIKLAGDSYNEQFF.

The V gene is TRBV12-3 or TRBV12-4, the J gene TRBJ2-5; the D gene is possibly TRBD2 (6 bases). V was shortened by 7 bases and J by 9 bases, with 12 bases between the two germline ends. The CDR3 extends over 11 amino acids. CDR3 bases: TGTGCCAGCACCTCTGGGGGGTCCCAGTACTTC. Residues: CASTSGGSQYF.